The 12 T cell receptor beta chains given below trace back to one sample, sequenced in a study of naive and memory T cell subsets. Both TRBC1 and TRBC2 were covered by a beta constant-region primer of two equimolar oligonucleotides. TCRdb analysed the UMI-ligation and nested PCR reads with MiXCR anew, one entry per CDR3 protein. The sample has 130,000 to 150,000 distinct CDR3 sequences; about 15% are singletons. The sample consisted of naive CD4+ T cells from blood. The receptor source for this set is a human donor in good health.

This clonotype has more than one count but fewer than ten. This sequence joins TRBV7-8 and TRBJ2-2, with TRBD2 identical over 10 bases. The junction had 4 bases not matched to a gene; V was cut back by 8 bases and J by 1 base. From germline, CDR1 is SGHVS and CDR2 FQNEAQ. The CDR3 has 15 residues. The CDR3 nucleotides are TGTGCCAGCCGCTGGACTAGCGGGAACACCGGGGAGCTGTTTTTT. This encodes CASRWTSGNTGELFF.

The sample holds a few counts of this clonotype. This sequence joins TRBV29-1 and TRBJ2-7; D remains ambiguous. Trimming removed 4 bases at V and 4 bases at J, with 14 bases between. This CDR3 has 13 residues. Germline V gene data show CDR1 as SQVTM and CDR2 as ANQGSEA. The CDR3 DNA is TGCAGCGTTGCACCCGCAAATTATTACGAGCAGTACTTC. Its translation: CSVAPANYYEQYF.

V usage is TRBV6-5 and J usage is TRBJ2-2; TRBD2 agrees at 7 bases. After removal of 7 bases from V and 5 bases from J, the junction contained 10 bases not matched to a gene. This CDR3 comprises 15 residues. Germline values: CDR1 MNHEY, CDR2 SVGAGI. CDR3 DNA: TGTGCCAGCACCTACGGAGGGACTACTACCGGGGAGCTGTTTTTT. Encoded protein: CASTYGGTTTGELFF.

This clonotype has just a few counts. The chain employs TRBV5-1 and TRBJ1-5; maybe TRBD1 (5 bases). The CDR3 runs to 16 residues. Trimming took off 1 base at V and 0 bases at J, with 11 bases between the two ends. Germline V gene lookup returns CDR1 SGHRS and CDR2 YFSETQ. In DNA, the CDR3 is TGCGCCAGCAGCTTGACAGGACTCACTAGCAATCAGCCCCAGCATTTT. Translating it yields CASSLTGLTSNQPQHF.

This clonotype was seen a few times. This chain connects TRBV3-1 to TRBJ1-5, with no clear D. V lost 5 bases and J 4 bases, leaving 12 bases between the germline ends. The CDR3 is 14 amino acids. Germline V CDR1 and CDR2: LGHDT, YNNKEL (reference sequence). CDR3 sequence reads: CASSSRPANQPQHF. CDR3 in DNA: TGTGCCAGCAGCTCCAGGCCCGCTAATCAGCCCCAGCATTTT.

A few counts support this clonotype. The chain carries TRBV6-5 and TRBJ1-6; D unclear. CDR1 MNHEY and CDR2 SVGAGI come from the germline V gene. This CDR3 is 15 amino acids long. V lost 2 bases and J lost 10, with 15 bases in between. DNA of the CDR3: TGTGCCAGCAGTTACGGGGTCACCCCGGAATCACCCCTCCACTTT. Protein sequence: CASSYGVTPESPLHF.

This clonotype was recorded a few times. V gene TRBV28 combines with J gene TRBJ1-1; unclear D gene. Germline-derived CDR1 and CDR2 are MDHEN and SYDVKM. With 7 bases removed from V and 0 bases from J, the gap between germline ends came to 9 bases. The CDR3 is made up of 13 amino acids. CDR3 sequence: CASTKSVNTEAFF. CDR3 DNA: TGTGCCAGCACCAAGTCGGTGAACACTGAAGCTTTCTTT.

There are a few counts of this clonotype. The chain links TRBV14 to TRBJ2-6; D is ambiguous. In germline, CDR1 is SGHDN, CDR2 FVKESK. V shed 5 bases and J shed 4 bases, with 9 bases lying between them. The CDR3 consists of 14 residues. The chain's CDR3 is CASSYSKGANVLTF. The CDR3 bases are TGTGCCAGCAGCTACAGTAAGGGGGCCAACGTCCTGACTTTC.

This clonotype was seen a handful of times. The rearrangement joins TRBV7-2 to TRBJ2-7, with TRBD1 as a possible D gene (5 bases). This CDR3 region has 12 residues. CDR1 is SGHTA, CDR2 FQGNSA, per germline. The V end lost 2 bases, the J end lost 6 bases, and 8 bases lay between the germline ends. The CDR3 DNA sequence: TGTGCCAGCAGCTTACTAACAGGCGAGCAGTACTTC. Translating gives CASSLLTGEQYF.

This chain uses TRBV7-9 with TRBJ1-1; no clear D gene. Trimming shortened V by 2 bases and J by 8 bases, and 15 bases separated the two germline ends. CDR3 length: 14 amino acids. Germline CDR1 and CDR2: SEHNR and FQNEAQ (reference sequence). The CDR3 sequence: CASSLRQAVGEAFF. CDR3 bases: TGTGCCAGCAGCTTACGGCAGGCTGTTGGGGAAGCTTTCTTT.

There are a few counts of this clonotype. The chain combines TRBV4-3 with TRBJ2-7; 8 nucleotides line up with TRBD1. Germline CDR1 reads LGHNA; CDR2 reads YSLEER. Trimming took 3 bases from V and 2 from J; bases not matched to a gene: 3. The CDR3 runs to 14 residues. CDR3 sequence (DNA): TGCGCCAGCAGCCACCCGGACAGGGCCTACGAGCAGTACTTC. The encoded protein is CASSHPDRAYEQYF.

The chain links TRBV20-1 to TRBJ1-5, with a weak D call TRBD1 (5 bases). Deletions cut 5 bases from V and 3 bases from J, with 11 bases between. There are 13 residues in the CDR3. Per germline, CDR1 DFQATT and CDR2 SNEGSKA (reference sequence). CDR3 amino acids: CSAWGEVNQPQHF. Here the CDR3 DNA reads TGCAGTGCTTGGGGGGAGGTCAATCAGCCCCAGCATTTT.